These T cell receptor beta chains were read from a single sample in a study of tissue T cells after allogeneic stem cell transplantation. Sequencing used immunoSEQ multiplex PCR; TCRdb keeps in-frame clones, though not all of them. There are 20,000 to 30,000 clones in the sample; about 89% occur only once, and 1.5% to 2.5% lies in the top ten. The input for sequencing was blood, taken before transplantation. These receptors all stem from a male donor at least 60 years old who later had graft-versus-host disease after an allogeneic stem cell transplant. Both conserved end residues are part of each CDR3. The D gene is left open where the match is weak. Size values are once, few and many counts, or a class for expanded clones, and some rows have none.

>TRBJ1-2|-|-|TRBV5-1
CASSSISGGVGFWGYTF
TGCGCCAGCAGCTCCATCTCGGGTGGGGTTGGTTTTTGGGGCTACACCTTC
>TRBJ2-2|-|-|TRBV5-1
CASSLSSAPNTGELFF
TGCGCCAGCAGCTTGTCCTCGGCCCCGAACACCGGGGAGCTGTTTTTT
>TRBJ2-5|TRBD2|-|TRBV6-2/TRBV6-3
CASSGGTSGGRKVETQYF
TGTGCCAGCAGTGGGGGGACTAGCGGAGGGAGGAAGGTGGAGACCCAGTACTTC
>TRBJ2-7|-|-|TRBV14
CASSQERGVQQYF
TGTGCCAGCAGCCAAGAGCGGGGAGTCCAGCAGTACTTC
>TRBJ1-3|-|-|TRBV24-1
CATSEGSGSLSGNTIYF
TGTGCCACCAGTGAAGGATCGGGGAGCCTCTCTGGAAACACCATATATTTT
>TRBJ1-2|-|-|TRBV30
CASDSIYGYTF
TGTGCCTCGGACAGCATCTATGGCTACACCTTC
>TRBJ1-5|TRBD1|once|TRBV5-1
CASSRGQGPNQPQHF
TGCGCCAGCAGCCGAGGACAGGGCCCCAATCAGCCCCAGCATTTT
>TRBJ1-5|TRBD1|-|TRBV27
CASSLSGQPYQPQHF
TGTGCCAGCAGTTTATCGGGACAGCCGTATCAGCCCCAGCATTTT
>TRBJ1-2|-|-|TRBV30
CAWSVQGGSGYTF
TGTGCCTGGAGTGTCCAGGGAGGGAGCGGCTACACCTTC
>TRBJ1-2|-|-|TRBV6-5
CASRLRGVDGYTF
TGTGCCAGCCGTCTTCGAGGGGTCGATGGCTACACCTTC
>TRBJ1-5|-|once|TRBV7-9
CASSSVAGQPQHF
TGTGCCAGCAGCTCCGTGGCGGGGCAGCCCCAGCATTTT
>TRBJ1-2|-|-|TRBV6-5
CASSYNREIRGYTF
TGTGCCAGCAGTTACAACAGGGAAATTAGGGGCTACACCTTC
>TRBJ1-1|-|-|TRBV10-3
CAISELRKAGPEAFF
TGTGCCATCAGTGAGTTGCGTAAGGCAGGGCCCGAAGCTTTCTTT
>TRBJ1-6|-|-|TRBV6-5
CASKSSSSYNSPLHF
TGTGCCAGCAAGTCCAGTAGCTCCTATAATTCACCCCTCCACTTT
>TRBJ1-3|-|once|TRBV10-3
CAISESGNGQRSSGNTIYF
TGTGCCATCAGTGAGTCGGGTAATGGACAGAGGAGCTCTGGAAACACCATATATTTT
>TRBJ2-5|-|-|TRBV5-6
CASSFIDNQETQYF
TGTGCCAGCAGCTTTATTGACAACCAAGAGACCCAGTACTTC
>TRBJ2-2|TRBD1|-|TRBV2
CASSAGTGNTGELFF
TGTGCCAGCAGTGCCGGGACAGGAAACACCGGGGAGCTGTTTTTT
>TRBJ2-3|-|-|TRBV5-1
CASKVSGTDTQYF
TGCGCCAGCAAGGTTAGCGGCACAGATACGCAGTATTTT
>TRBJ1-1|-|-|TRBV6-2/TRBV6-3
CASSFAQQGNAEAFF
TGTGCCAGCAGTTTCGCTCAACAGGGTAACGCTGAAGCTTTCTTT
>TRBJ2-7|-|-|TRBV7-9
CASSGFKGRSYEQYF
TGTGCCAGCAGCGGCTTTAAAGGGCGGTCCTACGAGCAGTACTTC
>TRBJ1-1|TRBD1|-|TRBV6-6
CASGRGLYTEAFF
TGTGCCAGTGGCAGGGGGCTCTACACTGAAGCTTTCTTT
>TRBJ1-4|-|-|TRBV28
CASSRFYQLFF
TGTGCCAGCAGTCGTTTTTATCAACTGTTTTTT
>TRBJ2-2|TRBD1|few|TRBV19
CARGQGSDGTGELFF
TGTGCCAGGGGACAGGGAAGTGATGGCACCGGGGAGCTGTTTTTT
>TRBJ2-7|TRBD1|once|TRBV5-1
CASSLDVTGTEQYF
TGCGCCAGCAGCTTGGACGTGACAGGGACCGAGCAGTACTTC
>TRBJ2-5|-|-|TRBV21-1
CASSMNLLVVSETQYF
TGTGCCAGCAGCATGAACCTACTAGTAGTAAGCGAGACCCAGTACTTC
>TRBJ2-1|-|-|TRBV11-3
CASSLGGASYNEQFF
TGTGCCAGCAGCTTAGGGGGCGCCTCTTACAATGAGCAGTTCTTC
>TRBJ2-2|-|-|TRBV7-2
CASSLGQAGGTGELFF
TGTGCCAGCAGCTTAGGACAGGCCGGGGGCACCGGGGAGCTGTTTTTT
>TRBJ2-2|TRBD2|-|TRBV5-4
CASSEGTSRGAGELFF
TGTGCCAGCAGCGAAGGGACTAGCCGTGGCGCCGGGGAGCTGTTTTTT
>TRBJ2-3|-|-|TRBV10-1
CASSAADTQYF
TGCGCCAGCAGCGCCGCAGATACGCAGTATTTT
>TRBJ1-2|-|-|TRBV10-3
CAISVGSSYTF
TGTGCCATCAGTGTAGGTAGCAGCTACACCTTC
>TRBJ2-7|TRBD2|-|TRBV20-1
CSGAGDEQYF
TGCAGCGGGGCGGGGGACGAGCAGTACTTC
>TRBJ2-3|TRBD2|-|TRBV19
CASSETSGTTDTQYF
TGTGCCAGTAGTGAAACTAGCGGGACCACAGATACGCAGTATTTT
>TRBJ2-5|TRBD1|once|TRBV2
CASTLDRSQETQYF
TGTGCCAGCACCCTGGACAGGAGCCAAGAGACCCAGTACTTC
>TRBJ2-5|-|-|TRBV7-3
CASGSSGETQYF
TGTGCCAGCGGGTCTAGTGGAGAGACCCAGTACTTC
>TRBJ2-5|-|-|TRBV5-1
CASSLIEARLKTQYF
TGCGCCAGCAGCTTGATCGAAGCCCGGCTGAAGACCCAGTACTTC
>TRBJ2-7|-|-|TRBV19
CASSPQSSYEQYF
TGTGCCAGTAGCCCCCAGAGCTCCTACGAGCAGTACTTC
>TRBJ1-5|TRBD1|-|TRBV5-8
CASNRGGNQPQHF
TGTGCCAGCAACAGGGGAGGCAATCAGCCCCAGCATTTT
>TRBJ2-3|-|-|TRBV5-1
CASSLALNTDTQYF
TGCGCCAGCAGCTTGGCTCTAAACACAGATACGCAGTATTTT
>TRBJ1-6|-|-|TRBV5-1
CASSQFSTVGNSPLHF
TGCGCCAGCAGCCAATTCTCGACAGTAGGTAATTCACCCCTCCACTTT
>TRBJ1-6|TRBD1|few|TRBV5-1
CASSEAQGGSSPLHF
TGCGCCAGCAGCGAAGCCCAGGGGGGGAGTTCACCCCTCCACTTT
>TRBJ2-1|TRBD2|-|TRBV7-9
CASSHSERGVYEQFF
TGTGCCAGCAGCCATAGTGAGCGGGGGGTGTATGAGCAGTTCTTC
>TRBJ1-5|-|-|TRBV6-5
CASSYDRLTNRPQHF
TGTGCCAGCAGTTACGACAGGTTGACGAATCGGCCCCAGCATTTT
>TRBJ2-1|-|-|TRBV5-6
CASSTPGTRGQFF
TGTGCCAGCAGCACCCCCGGGACTCGCGGGCAGTTCTTC
>TRBJ1-1|-|-|TRBV15
CATSRDRLGGGGTEAFF
TGTGCCACCAGCAGAGATCGCCTCGGGGGCGGTGGCACTGAAGCTTTCTTT
>TRBJ1-6|-|-|TRBV4-2
CASSQDPGAENSPLHF
TGTGCCAGCAGCCAAGATCCGGGTGCCGAGAATTCACCCCTCCACTTT
>TRBJ2-1|TRBD1|-|TRBV18
CASSSAGQGLNEQFF
TGTGCCAGCTCTAGCGCGGGACAGGGTCTCAATGAGCAGTTCTTC
>TRBJ1-3|-|-|TRBV18
CASSPLRALGNTIYF
TGTGCCAGCTCACCACTCAGGGCTCTTGGAAACACCATATATTTT
>TRBJ2-5|TRBD2|once|TRBV2
CASSPLAGGPSQETQYF
TGTGCCAGCAGCCCACTAGCGGGAGGGCCTAGTCAAGAGACCCAGTACTTC
>TRBJ2-1|TRBD2|-|TRBV3-1/TRBV3-2
CASSRPRTSGTYNEQFF
TGTGCCAGCAGCCGCCCAAGGACTAGCGGAACCTACAATGAGCAGTTCTTC
>TRBJ2-7|-|-|TRBV10-2
CASSDFGRLYEQYF
TGCGCCAGCAGTGATTTTGGAAGGCTCTACGAGCAGTACTTC
>TRBJ1-2|-|few|TRBV7-2
CASSLWGARGYTF
TGTGCCAGCAGCTTGTGGGGGGCGCGAGGCTACACCTTC
>TRBJ2-7|-|-|TRBV4-1
CASSQEEEQYF
TGCGCCAGCAGCCAAGAGGAAGAGCAGTACTTC
>TRBJ2-5|TRBD2|-|TRBV29-1
CSVASGRAGETQYF
TGCAGCGTTGCAAGCGGGAGGGCCGGAGAGACCCAGTACTTC
>TRBJ1-5|-|-|TRBV25-1
CASSGQPGNQPQHF
TGTGCCAGCAGTGGTCAGCCTGGCAATCAGCCCCAGCATTTT
>TRBJ2-1|TRBD2|-|TRBV19
CASSRLAGREQFF
TGTGCCAGTAGTCGACTAGCGGGGCGGGAGCAGTTCTTC
>TRBJ1-2|-|-|TRBV5-6
CASSLASGARAYGYTF
TGTGCCAGCAGCTTGGCCTCCGGGGCCCGGGCCTATGGCTACACCTTC
>TRBJ1-5|-|-|TRBV6-1
CASSEARRQYNQPQHF
TGTGCCAGCAGTGAAGCCAGGCGGCAGTACAATCAGCCCCAGCATTTT
>TRBJ1-6|-|-|TRBV4-2
CASSQGAGANSPLHF
TGTGCCAGCAGCCAGGGTGCAGGGGCCAATTCACCCCTCCACTTT
>TRBJ1-3|-|-|TRBV28
CASSLSSGNTIYF
TGTGCCAGCAGTTTATCGTCGGGAAACACCATATATTTT
>TRBJ1-4|-|-|TRBV20-1
CSASYRAGSEKLFF
TGCAGTGCCAGTTACAGGGCAGGGAGTGAAAAACTGTTTTTT